A selection of T cell receptor beta chains follows, all from one sample in a study of glioma-infiltrating T cells after dendritic cell vaccination. Profiling relied on immunoSEQ multiplex PCR, and the TCRdb table lists in-frame clones only, not all of them. Of 99,000 or so clones in the sample, around 87% are singletons; the top ten hold 2.7%. The material sequenced was blood, taken after dendritic cell vaccination. Receptor source: a human donor with glioblastoma. Each CDR3 is given with its conserved first and last residue. A D gene is named only where the DNA matches it firmly. Clone size is stated in some rows and not others, as once, few, many or a class when expanded.

>TRBJ2-2|TRBD2|NA|TRBV6-4
CATTGGAGTGELFF
TGTGCCACCACCGGGGGGGCGGGCACCGGGGAGCTGTTTTTT
>TRBJ2-1|TRBD2|few|TRBV5-6
CASSHTSASSYNEQFF
TGTGCCAGCAGCCATACTAGCGCCAGCTCCTACAATGAGCAGTTCTTC
>TRBJ2-2|TRBD2|NA|TRBV7-9
CASSLFPGLAGGPGELFF
TGTGCCAGCAGCTTATTTCCCGGACTAGCGGGAGGGCCCGGGGAGCTGTTTTTT
>TRBJ2-5|NA|NA|TRBV2
CASTGRGTETQYF
TGTGCCAGCACCGGACGGGGAACTGAGACCCAGTACTTC
>TRBJ2-2|NA|NA|TRBV21-1
CASNRGINTGELFF
TGTGCCAGCAATCGCGGGATTAACACCGGGGAGCTGTTTTTT
>TRBJ2-6|TRBD2|NA|TRBV4-1
CASSQGLLAGGLGANVLTF
TGCGCCAGCAGCCAAGGGTTACTAGCGGGAGGGCTTGGGGCCAACGTCCTGACTTTC
>TRBJ1-6|NA|NA|TRBV9
CASSPRTVADSPLHF
TGTGCCAGCAGCCCGCGGACAGTGGCGGATTCACCCCTCCACTTT
>TRBJ2-3|TRBD2|NA|TRBV6-6
CASRAPGLAGTDTQYF
TGTGCCAGCAGAGCTCCGGGACTAGCCGGCACAGATACGCAGTATTTT
>TRBJ2-3|NA|NA|TRBV30
CAWSGPSVTDTQYF
TGTGCCTGGAGTGGGCCTAGCGTAACAGATACGCAGTATTTT
>TRBJ1-1|NA|NA|TRBV5-1
CASSGGTGGLYTEAFF
TGCGCCAGCAGCGGGGGGACGGGAGGGTTGTACACTGAAGCTTTCTTT
>TRBJ2-1|TRBD1|NA|TRBV7-9
CASSRRDRGVDEQFF
TGTGCCAGCAGCCGGCGGGACAGGGGTGTCGATGAGCAGTTCTTC
>TRBJ1-4|NA|NA|TRBV5-4
CASSLVGGLGEKLFF
TGTGCCAGCAGCTTGGTGGGGGGACTTGGGGAAAAACTGTTTTTT
>TRBJ2-5|NA|NA|TRBV6-1
CASSSSGETQYF
TGTGCCAGCAGTTCAAGCGGAGAGACCCAGTACTTC
>TRBJ2-1|TRBD1|NA|TRBV5-6
CASSLAPGQGASNEQFF
TGTGCCAGCAGCTTGGCCCCGGGACAGGGGGCTTCGAATGAGCAGTTCTTC
>TRBJ2-1|NA|NA|TRBV23-1
CASSQWARSHFFAYRNEQFF
TGCGCCAGCAGTCAATGGGCCAGGTCACACTTCTTTGCCTACAGAAATGAGCAGTTCTTC
>TRBJ2-2|NA|NA|TRBV7-3
CASSSQGGIGELFF
TGTGCCAGCAGCTCACAGGGAGGGATCGGGGAGCTGTTTTTT
>TRBJ1-1|NA|NA|TRBV5-6
CASSGDGEGNTEAFF
TGTGCCAGCAGCGGGGACGGGGAGGGGAACACTGAAGCTTTCTTT